This is a list of T cell receptor beta chains from one sample in a study of breast tumors, draining lymph nodes, adjacent tissues. TCRdb independently ran MiXCR on the multiplex PCR reads; one entry per CDR3 protein. The table shows approximately 150,000 distinct CDR3 sequences, with 30% to 35% occurring only once. The sequenced sample was axillary lymph node tissue. These receptors all come from a female donor with breast cancer. Some clones in this sample may be carry-over from other donors' samples. Both conserved end residues are part of each CDR3. The order of the fields is clone size, J gene, D gene, V gene, CDR3 DNA, CDR3 protein. The D gene is left open where the match is weak. Rows give clone size only sometimes, using once, few, many, or a class for an expanded clone.

many,TRBJ2-2,TRBD2,TRBV6-5,TGTGCCAGCAGTTACTCCCTAGCGGGATCAACCGGGGAGCTGTTTTTT,CASSYSLAGSTGELFF
many,TRBJ1-2,TRBD1,TRBV10-2,TGCGCCAGCAGGGCGACAGGGGAGGCCTATGGCTACACCTTC,CASRATGEAYGYTF
NA,TRBJ1-6,TRBD1,TRBV2,TGTGCCAGCAGGGAATCGACAGGGGGCCCCTTAAATTTCCCCCTCCACTTT,CASRESTGGPLNFPLHF
many,TRBJ2-7,NA,TRBV6-2/TRBV6-3,TGTGCCAGCAGTTACTGGACGGTCACCTACGAGCAGTACTTC,CASSYWTVTYEQYF
many,TRBJ2-7,TRBD2,TRBV7-2,TGTGCCAGCAGTCCAGCGGCTAGCGGACGAGCCTACGAGCAGTACTTC,CASSPAASGRAYEQYF
many,TRBJ2-4,TRBD1,TRBV7-2,TGTGCCAGCAGCTTAGCCCGGGACAGGGTAATGGGAGTTCAGTACTTC,CASSLARDRVMGVQYF
many,TRBJ2-3,NA,TRBV7-2,TGTGCCAGCAGCTTCCTTGGGCGGAGCACAGATACGCAGTATTTT,CASSFLGRSTDTQYF
NA,TRBJ1-1,NA,TRBV6-1,TGTGCCAGCAGTGAAGCTGGGGGGACTGAAGCTTTCTTT,CASSEAGGTEAFF
many,TRBJ2-2,TRBD1,TRBV5-1,TGCGCCAGCAGCACAGGGGGCAGGGGCACCGGGGAGCTGTTTTTT,CASSTGGRGTGELFF
many,TRBJ2-3,NA,TRBV11-2,TGTGCCAGCAGCTTTAAGACTCCGGGCACAGATACGCAGTATTTT,CASSFKTPGTDTQYF
NA,TRBJ1-5,TRBD1,TRBV4-1,TGCGCCAGCAGCCAAGATGTTGGGACAGGCCATCAGCCCCAGCATTTT,CASSQDVGTGHQPQHF
many,TRBJ2-3,NA,TRBV6-4,TGTGCCAGCCCCAAAAGACCGGGGGGCCTCACAGATACGCAGTATTTT,CASPKRPGGLTDTQYF
NA,TRBJ2-5,TRBD2,TRBV28,TGTGCCAGCAGTCCGATATATTCCCTGTCGGGGGGGAAAGAGACCCAGTACTTC,CASSPIYSLSGGKETQYF
many,TRBJ2-7,NA,TRBV20-1,TGCAGTGCTAGAGATTCTCGCAGGGTCGGGTACGAGCAGTACTTC,CSARDSRRVGYEQYF
many,TRBJ2-5,NA,TRBV5-1,TGCGCCAGCAGCTTGGCCGAGTCAGAGACCCAGTACTTC,CASSLAESETQYF
NA,TRBJ2-3,TRBD2,TRBV3-1,TGTGCCAGCAGCCAAGATTTCCGAGCGGGGGCCACAGATACGCAGTATTTT,CASSQDFRAGATDTQYF
NA,TRBJ2-1,NA,TRBV4-1,TGCGCCAGCGGCCAAGGTTTGCAAGGGGGGCCCAATGAGCAGTTCTTC,CASGQGLQGGPNEQFF
many,TRBJ1-4,NA,TRBV4-1,TGCGCCAGCAGCCAGGGCCACAGGGCAGCTAATGAAAAACTGTTTTTT,CASSQGHRAANEKLFF
NA,TRBJ1-5,NA,TRBV2,TGTGCCAGCAGTTACCAAGTTGATCAGCCCCAGCATTTT,CASSYQVDQPQHF
many,TRBJ1-3,TRBD1,TRBV4-3,TGCGCCAGCAGCGGGTGGACAGGGGTAGGTGGAAACACCATATATTTT,CASSGWTGVGGNTIYF
many,TRBJ2-7,TRBD2,TRBV7-6,TGTGCCAGCAGCCCCCTTAGCGGGAGTGAGTGCGAGCAGTACTTC,CASSPLSGSECEQYF
many,TRBJ1-2,NA,TRBV5-1,TGCGCCAGCAGCTCCCCACCGGCCTATGGCTACACCTTC,CASSSPPAYGYTF
many,TRBJ2-7,NA,TRBV20-1,TGCAGTGCCAGGGGAGTTGGGGAGCAGTACTTC,CSARGVGEQYF
many,TRBJ1-5,NA,TRBV2,TGTGCCAGCAGTGGGGACGGTAGCAATCAGCCCCAGCATTTT,CASSGDGSNQPQHF
NA,TRBJ1-1,TRBD1,TRBV6-1,TGTGCCAGCAGTGACAGGGGGGCGGTCAGCACTGAAGCTTTCTTT,CASSDRGAVSTEAFF
many,TRBJ2-6,NA,TRBV6-2/TRBV6-3,TGTGCCAGCAGTTATAACCTAGGGGCCAACGTCCTGACTTTC,CASSYNLGANVLTF
many,TRBJ1-6,TRBD1,TRBV28,TGTGCCAGCAGTGGGAGACAGGGAGAGAGGTCACCCCTCCACTTT,CASSGRQGERSPLHF
NA,TRBJ1-5,NA,TRBV6-6,TGTGCCAGCAGTCACTCGGGGGGGGTTTCCAATCAGCCCCAGCATTTT,CASSHSGGVSNQPQHF
NA,TRBJ1-6,NA,TRBV19,TGTGCCAGTAGTGCCGGACTGGGGAATTCACCCCTCCACTTT,CASSAGLGNSPLHF
NA,TRBJ2-4,NA,TRBV18,TGTGCCAGCTCACCACCTGGTCGGAGCAAAAACATTCAGTACTTC,CASSPPGRSKNIQYF
many,TRBJ2-3,NA,TRBV4-1,TGCGCCAGCAGCCAGAGCGCCGTGGATACGCAGTATTTT,CASSQSAVDTQYF
many,TRBJ2-7,TRBD1,TRBV30,TGTGCCTGGAGGGGGACAGGGGCCCCAGGGCAGTACTTC,CAWRGTGAPGQYF
few,TRBJ1-3,TRBD1,TRBV2,TGTGCCAGCAGAGGACAGGGGTTCACTGGAAACACCATATATTTT,CASRGQGFTGNTIYF
NA,TRBJ1-1,NA,TRBV5-1,TGCGCCAGCAGCTTGGATATTATAGGCACTGAAGCTTTCTTT,CASSLDIIGTEAFF
many,TRBJ2-2,TRBD1,TRBV20-1,TGCAGTGCTAGAGACGGACAGGACACCGGGAAGCTGTTTTTT,CSARDGQDTGKLFF
NA,TRBJ2-3,NA,TRBV10-1,TGCGCCAGCAGTGCTTCGATCACAGATACGCAGTATTTT,CASSASITDTQYF
many,TRBJ2-7,NA,TRBV19,TGCCTTTCAGGGACCCGGGAGTACGAGCAGTACTTC,CLSGTREYEQYF